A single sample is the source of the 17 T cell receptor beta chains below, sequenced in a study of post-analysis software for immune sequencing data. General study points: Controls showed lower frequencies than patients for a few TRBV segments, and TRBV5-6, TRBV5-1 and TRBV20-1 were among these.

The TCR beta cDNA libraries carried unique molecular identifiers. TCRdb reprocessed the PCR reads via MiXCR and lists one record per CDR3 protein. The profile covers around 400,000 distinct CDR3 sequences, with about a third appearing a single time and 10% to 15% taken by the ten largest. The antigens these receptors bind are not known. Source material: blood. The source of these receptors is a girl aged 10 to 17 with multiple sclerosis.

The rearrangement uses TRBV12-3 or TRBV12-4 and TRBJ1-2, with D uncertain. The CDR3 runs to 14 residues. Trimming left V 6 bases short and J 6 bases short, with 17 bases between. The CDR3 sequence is CASSHSDKGHGYTF. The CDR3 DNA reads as TGTGCCAGCAGCCATTCTGACAAGGGCCATGGCTACACCTTC.

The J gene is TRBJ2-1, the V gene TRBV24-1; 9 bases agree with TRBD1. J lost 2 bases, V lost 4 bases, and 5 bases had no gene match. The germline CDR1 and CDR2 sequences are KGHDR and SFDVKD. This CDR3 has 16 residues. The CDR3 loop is CATSESTGGAYNEQFF. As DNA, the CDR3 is TGTGCCACCAGTGAAAGTACAGGGGGCGCCTACAATGAGCAGTTCTTC.

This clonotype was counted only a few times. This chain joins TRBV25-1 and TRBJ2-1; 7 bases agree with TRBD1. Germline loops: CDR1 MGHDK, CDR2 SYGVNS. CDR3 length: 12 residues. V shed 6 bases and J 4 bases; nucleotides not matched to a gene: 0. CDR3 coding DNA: TGTGCCAGCAGGGGACAGTACAATGAGCAGTTCTTC. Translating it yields CASRGQYNEQFF.

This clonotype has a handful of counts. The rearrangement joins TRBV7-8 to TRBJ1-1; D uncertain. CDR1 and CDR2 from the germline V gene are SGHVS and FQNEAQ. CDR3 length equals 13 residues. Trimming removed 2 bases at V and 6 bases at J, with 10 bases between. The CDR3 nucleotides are TGTGCCAGCAGCTTACCCAGGAGCTCTGAAGCTTTCTTT. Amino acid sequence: CASSLPRSSEAFF.

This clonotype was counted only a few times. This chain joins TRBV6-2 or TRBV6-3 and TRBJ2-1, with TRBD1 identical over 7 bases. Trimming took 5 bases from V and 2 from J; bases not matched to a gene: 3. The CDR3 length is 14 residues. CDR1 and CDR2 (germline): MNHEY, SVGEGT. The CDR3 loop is CASSLTGTYNEQFF. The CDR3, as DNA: TGTGCCAGCAGTCTGACAGGGACCTACAATGAGCAGTTCTTC.

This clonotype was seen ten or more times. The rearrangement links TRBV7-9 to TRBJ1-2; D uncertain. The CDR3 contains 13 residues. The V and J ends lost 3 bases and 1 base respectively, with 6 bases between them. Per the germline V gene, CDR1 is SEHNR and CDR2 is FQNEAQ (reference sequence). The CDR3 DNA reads TGTGCCAGCAGCTTTGGCGGTAACTATGGCTACACCTTC. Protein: CASSFGGNYGYTF. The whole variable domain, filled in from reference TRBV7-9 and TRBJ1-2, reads DTGVSQNPRHKITKRGQNVTFRCDPISEHNRLYWYRQTLGQGPEFLTYFQNEAQLEKSRLLSDRFSAERPKGSFSTLEIQRTEQGDSAMYLCASSFGGNYGYTFGSGTRLTVV.

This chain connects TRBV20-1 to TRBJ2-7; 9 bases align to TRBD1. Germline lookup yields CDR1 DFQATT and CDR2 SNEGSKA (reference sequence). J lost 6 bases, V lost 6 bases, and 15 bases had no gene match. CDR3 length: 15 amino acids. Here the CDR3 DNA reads TGCAGTGCGCCGGACAGGGGAAAGGGTACCGTCGAGCAGTACTTC. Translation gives CSAPDRGKGTVEQYF.

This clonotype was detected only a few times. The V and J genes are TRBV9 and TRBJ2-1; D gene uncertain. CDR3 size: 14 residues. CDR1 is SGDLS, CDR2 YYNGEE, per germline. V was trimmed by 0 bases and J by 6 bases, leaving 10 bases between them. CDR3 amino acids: CASSVDGETNEQFF. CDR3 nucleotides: TGTGCCAGCAGCGTAGACGGCGAAACCAATGAGCAGTTCTTC.

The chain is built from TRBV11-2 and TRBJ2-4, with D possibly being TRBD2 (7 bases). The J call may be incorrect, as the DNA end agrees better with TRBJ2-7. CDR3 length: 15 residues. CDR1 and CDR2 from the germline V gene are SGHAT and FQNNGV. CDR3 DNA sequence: TGTGCCAGCAGCCCCATCCCGGGCGGGGGCCACGAGCAGTACTTC. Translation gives CASSPIPGGGHEQYF.

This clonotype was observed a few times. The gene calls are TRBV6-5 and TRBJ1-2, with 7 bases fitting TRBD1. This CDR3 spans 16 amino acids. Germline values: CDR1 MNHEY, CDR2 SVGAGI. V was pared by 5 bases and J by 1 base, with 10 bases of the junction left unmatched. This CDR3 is CASSPHWTGDNYGYTF. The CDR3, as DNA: TGTGCCAGCAGTCCCCACTGGACAGGAGATAACTATGGCTACACCTTC.

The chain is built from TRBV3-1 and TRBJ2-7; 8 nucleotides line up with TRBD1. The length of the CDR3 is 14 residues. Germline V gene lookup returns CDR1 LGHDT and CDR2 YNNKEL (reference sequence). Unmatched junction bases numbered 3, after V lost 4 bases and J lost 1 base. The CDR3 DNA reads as TGTGCCAGCAGCCTACAGGGGGAGTCCTACGAGCAGTACTTC. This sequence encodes CASSLQGESYEQYF.

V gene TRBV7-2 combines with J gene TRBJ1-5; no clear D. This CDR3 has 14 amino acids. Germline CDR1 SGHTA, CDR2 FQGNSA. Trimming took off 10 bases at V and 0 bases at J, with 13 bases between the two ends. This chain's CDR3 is CATTRGDSNQPQHF. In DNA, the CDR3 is TGTGCCACCACTCGGGGTGATAGCAATCAGCCCCAGCATTTT.

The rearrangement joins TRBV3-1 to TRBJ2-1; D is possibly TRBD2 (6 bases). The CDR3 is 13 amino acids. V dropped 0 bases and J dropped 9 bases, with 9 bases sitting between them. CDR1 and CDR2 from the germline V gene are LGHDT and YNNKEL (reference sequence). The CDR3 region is CASSQDRRGEQFF. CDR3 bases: TGTGCCAGCAGCCAAGACAGGCGGGGTGAGCAGTTCTTC.

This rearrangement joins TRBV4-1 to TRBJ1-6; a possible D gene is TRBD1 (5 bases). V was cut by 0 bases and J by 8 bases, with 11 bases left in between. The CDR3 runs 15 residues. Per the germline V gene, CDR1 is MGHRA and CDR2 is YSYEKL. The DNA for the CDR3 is TGCGCCAGCAGCCAAGATGGGTGGGGGGATTCACCCCTCCACTTT. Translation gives CASSQDGWGDSPLHF.

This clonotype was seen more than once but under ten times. The CDR3 sequence is CATSSQGPTSNQPQHF. CDR3 nucleotide sequence: TGTGCCACCAGCTCGCAGGGACCGACTAGCAATCAGCCCCAGCATTTT. The chain carries TRBV15 and TRBJ1-5; weak D call: TRBD1 (5 bases). The V end was cut by 5 bases, the J end by 0 bases, with 14 bases between. Germline V lookup: CDR1 LNHNV, CDR2 YYDKDF (reference sequence). This CDR3 spans 16 amino acids.

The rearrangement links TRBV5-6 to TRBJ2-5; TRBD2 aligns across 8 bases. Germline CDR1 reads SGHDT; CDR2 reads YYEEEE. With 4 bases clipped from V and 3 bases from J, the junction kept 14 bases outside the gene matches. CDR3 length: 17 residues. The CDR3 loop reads CASSRVLLGLAEETQYF. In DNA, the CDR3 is TGTGCCAGCAGCCGGGTACTACTTGGACTAGCAGAAGAGACCCAGTACTTC. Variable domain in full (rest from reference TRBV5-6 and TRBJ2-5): DAGVTQSPTHLIKTRGQQVTLRCSPKSGHDTVSWYQQALGQGPQFIFQYYEEEERQRGNFPDRFSGHQFPNYSSELNVNALLLGDSALYLCASSRVLLGLAEETQYFGPGTRLLVL.

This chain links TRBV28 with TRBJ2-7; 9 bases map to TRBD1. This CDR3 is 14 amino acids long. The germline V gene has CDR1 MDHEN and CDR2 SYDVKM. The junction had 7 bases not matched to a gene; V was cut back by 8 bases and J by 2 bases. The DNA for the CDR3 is TGTGCCAGCGGCGGGACAGGGCCTACCTACGAGCAGTACTTC. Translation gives CASGGTGPTYEQYF.